This TCR beta chain comes out of a study of T-cell memory formation after mild COVID-19 (dated by TCRdb to the early 2020s). Turning to the overall study: TCR sequence clusters from the two donors were found to be largely donor specific. Longitudinal TCRalpha and TCRbeta repertoire sequencing tracked T-cell clones expanding and contracting after mild COVID-19 in a couple of donors. The cohort comprised two young, previously healthy adult volunteers, one female and one male. Summary of the overall study and its limitations: The second-wave clones that peaked on day 37 were not confirmed to be SARS-CoV-2 specific. Only a couple of mild cases were covered by the study, and larger cohorts that include severe cases with pre-infection samples were considered necessary. Clones contracting from day 15 to 85 had balanced CD4/CD8 phenotypes, while a second wave expanding from day 15 to 37 was biased towards CD4+. Contracting CD4+ clones were located mainly in the CM and EM memory subsets, whereas CD8+ clones were found to be enriched in EMRA. Some responding clones were detected in pre-infection memory, suggesting pre-existing cross-reactive memory T cells joined the SARS-CoV-2 response.

The CDR3, from cysteine to phenylalanine, totals 13 residues. Here the CDR3 DNA is all that survives: 39 bases in frame from base 1. CDR1 and CDR2 (DFQATT, SNEGSKA) derive from the germline V gene (reference sequence). Between the V and J ends, shortened by 6 bases and 7 bases respectively, the junction contains 15 bases. With respect to this clonotype: Its recognized antigen is unknown. Per-base qualities were not stored, and no clone one base away is much larger.

Sequenced on an Illumina NovaSeq 6000. cDNA libraries for TCRalpha and TCRbeta were prepared by 5'RACE using constant-segment primers, with sample barcodes and unique molecular identifiers added. Trizol reagent was used to extract RNA from every sample. Amplification of the libraries took two PCR steps, and the second step added a second sample barcode plus Illumina TruSeq adapters. Sequencing of the libraries was done on an Illumina NovaSeq, producing 2 x 150 bp paired-end reads. In the original analysis: The reads were demultiplexed and collapsed into UMI-guided consensus sequences using migec v1.2.7. With mixcr v2.1.11, UMI consensuses were aligned to TRA and TRB V and J templates and assembled into clonotypes. A clonotype was counted as expanded or contracted only if both edgeR and NoisET called the change significant, with noise models trained on biological replicates. For edgeR calls, a false discovery rate-adjusted p below 0.01 and a log2 fold-change threshold of 1 were applied. As an exploratory analysis of dynamics, max-normalized trajectories of the 1000 most abundant clonotypes were examined with PCA combined with hierarchical clustering. The CD4 or CD8 phenotype of responding clones was assigned using the separately sequenced CD4+ and CD8+ repertoires. Using fastp at Q25 and MiXCR, TCRdb reprocessed the public reads and kept productive beta chains. When rows share a CDR3 protein, they turn into one entry using the most common DNA and genes. What appears here as the V and J calls and clone size reflects TCRdb's work, not the paper's. Present in this sample are more than 100,000 distinct CDR3 sequences, more than 15% of which were seen just once. The ten largest make up around 4.8% of the sample.

PBMCs were isolated by Ficoll-Paque density gradient centrifugation. This clonotype was sampled from a man aged 18 to 30 who had mild COVID-19 (a few samples of this study predate the infection). The sample titles of this study are shuffled in the database, so cell type and time point are left out; the donor was told from shared clones. Sequenced sample: PBMCs or a T cell subset sorted from them (not recorded which). The rearrangement joined TRBV20-1 to TRBJ1-4; the D gene assignment is ambiguous. The CDR3 amino acid sequence is: CSAPDLSSEKLFF. The nucleotides are TGCAGTGCCCCGGACCTTTCAAGTGAAAAACTGTTTTTT.